One sample yielded the 18 T cell receptor beta chains listed below, sequenced in a study of shared clonotypes between healthy human individuals. Here immunoSEQ multiplex PCR was the method, and the copy in TCRdb shows in-frame clones only, minus some. In the table there are around 2.1 million clones, roughly 91% of which are singletons. CD8 cells classed as naive were CD45RO-negative and positively selected for CCR7, excluding terminally differentiated effector memory CD45RA+ cells. Material: naive CD8+ T cells from PBMCs. The receptors here all came from a man aged 18 to 29 in good health. Some clones in this sample may be carry-over from other donors' samples.

This chain joins TRBV5-5 and TRBJ2-2; 8 positions agree with TRBD1. From germline, CDR1 is SGHKS and CDR2 YYEKEE (reference sequence). The J segment lost 4 bases and the V segment lost 4 bases, leaving 9 bases of the junction unmatched. The CDR3 is 16 amino acids. In DNA form, the CDR3 reads TGTGCCAGCAGCCCCTGGTGGACAGGGAGCACCGGGGAGCTGTTTTTT. Amino acids: CASSPWWTGSTGELFF.

This chain connects TRBV7-6 to TRBJ1-1; D ambiguous. Germline loops: CDR1 SGHVS, CDR2 FNYEAQ. This CDR3 is 17 amino acids long. The germline V and J ends were trimmed by 5 bases and 3 bases, with 22 bases remaining between them. The DNA for the CDR3 is TGTGCCAGCAGCCCTTCGGAATTAGGTCGGCCCCACACTGAAGCTTTCTTT. It specifies CASSPSELGRPHTEAFF.

V gene TRBV7-6 combines with J gene TRBJ2-7; D possibly corresponds to TRBD1 (6 bases). Trimming cost V 4 bases and J 2 bases, with 9 bases left between them. The CDR3 extends over 13 amino acids. Germline V CDR1 and CDR2: SGHVS, FNYEAQ. CDR3 protein: CASSSTGPYEQYF. The CDR3 DNA reads TGTGCCAGCAGCTCGACAGGTCCCTACGAGCAGTACTTC.

This chain links TRBV19 with TRBJ2-1; 7 bases are shared with TRBD2. This CDR3 region has 13 residues. CDR1 and CDR2 (germline): LNHDA, SQIVND (reference sequence). Unmatched junction bases numbered 5, after V lost 3 bases and J lost 9 bases. CDR3 region: CASSMAGAAEQFF. CDR3 DNA: TGTGCCAGTAGTATGGCGGGAGCTGCTGAGCAGTTCTTC.

This sequence joins TRBV30 and TRBJ2-5, with D possibly matching TRBD2 (6 bases). V lost 0 bases and J 5 bases, leaving 10 bases between the germline ends. The germline CDR1 and CDR2 sequences are GTSNPN and SVGIG (reference sequence). This CDR3 contains 13 residues. The CDR3 loop is CAWSVLLAETQYF. The CDR3 nucleotides are TGTGCCTGGAGTGTACTCCTAGCGGAGACCCAGTACTTC.

The chain employs TRBV5-5 and TRBJ1-1, with D uncertain. Germline V gives CDR1 SGHKS, CDR2 YYEKEE (reference sequence). The V end was cut by 1 base, the J end by 5 bases, with 6 bases between. The CDR3 runs 12 residues. This chain's CDR3 is CASSLRGTEAFF. The CDR3 DNA follows: TGTGCCAGCAGCTTGCGGGGAACTGAAGCTTTCTTT.

This chain uses TRBV29-1 with TRBJ2-1; TRBD2 is a possible D gene (5 bases). The V and J ends lost 7 bases and 5 bases respectively, with 21 bases between them. Per the germline V gene, CDR1 is SQVTM and CDR2 is ANQGSEA. The CDR3 consists of 15 residues. CDR3 in DNA: TGCAGCGCAGAATTTCGGCTAGCCGTGGACAATGAGCAGTTCTTC. Its protein is CSAEFRLAVDNEQFF.

The rearrangement joins TRBV6-5 to TRBJ2-2, with TRBD1 matching over 7 bases. The V gene's germline CDR1 is MNHEY and CDR2 SVGAGI. V shed 3 bases and J 3 bases; nucleotides not matched to a gene: 7. The CDR3 is 16 amino acids. The CDR3 loop is CASSYAQGLHTGELFF. The DNA for the CDR3 is TGTGCCAGCAGTTATGCACAGGGGCTACACACCGGGGAGCTGTTTTTT.

The rearrangement joins TRBV29-1 to TRBJ2-1, with TRBD2 matching over 10 bases. Trimming took 4 bases from V and 5 from J; bases not matched to a gene: 5. CDR3 length equals 14 residues. Germline V gene sequence: CDR1 SQVTM, CDR2 ANQGSEA. The CDR3 region has the DNA TGCAGCGTTGGAGGACTAGCGGTTGACAATGAGCAGTTCTTC. Translated: CSVGGLAVDNEQFF.

The table lists this clone with a count of one. The chain has TRBV4-1 and TRBJ1-2; D not certain. Deletions cut 1 base from V and 3 bases from J, with 6 bases between. Germline CDR1 and CDR2: MGHRA and YSYEKL. The CDR3 sequence is 13 residues long. The CDR3 loop reads CASSQGKDYGYTF. In nucleotides, the CDR3 is TGCGCCAGCAGCCAAGGTAAAGACTATGGCTACACCTTC.

This chain joins TRBV9 and TRBJ2-1, with 8 bases that match TRBD1. The CDR3 runs 15 residues. Germline V lookup: CDR1 SGDLS, CDR2 YYNGEE. With 4 bases clipped from V and 7 bases from J, the junction kept 10 bases outside the gene matches. CDR3 bases: TGTGCCAGCAGCCCAGGACAGGGCCCCAGAAATGAGCAGTTCTTC. It yields the protein CASSPGQGPRNEQFF.

V usage is TRBV7-9 and J usage is TRBJ1-1; the D is unclear. Germline-derived CDR1 and CDR2 are SEHNR and FQNEAQ (reference sequence). CDR3 length: 15 residues. The V gene lost 6 bases and the J gene lost 4 bases, with 18 bases spanning the gap. The CDR3 DNA follows: TGTGCCAGCAGTCCTAGAACAGAGAAAATCACTGAAGCTTTCTTT. Translation gives CASSPRTEKITEAFF.

The J gene is TRBJ2-7, the V gene TRBV27; D may match TRBD1 or TRBD2 (5 bases each). The V end was cut by 3 bases, the J end by 0 bases, with 9 bases between. The CDR3 totals 14 residues. The germline gives CDR1 MNHEY, CDR2 SMNVEV (reference sequence). The CDR3 here is CASSLGVNSYEQYF. CDR3 sequence (DNA): TGTGCCAGCAGTTTGGGGGTAAACTCCTACGAGCAGTACTTC.

This clone was seen a handful of times. This rearrangement joins TRBV19 to TRBJ1-1; the D is unclear. Trimming removed 3 bases at V and 0 bases at J, with 11 bases between. In germline, CDR1 is LNHDA, CDR2 SQIVND (reference sequence). The CDR3 length is 15 residues. The CDR3 nucleotides read TGTGCCAGTAGTATCCGTGGAGTCATGAACACTGAAGCTTTCTTT. Its translation: CASSIRGVMNTEAFF.

Worth noting for this clone: Other DNA variants within this sample encode the same CDR3. This chain connects TRBV4-1 to TRBJ1-5, with a weak D call TRBD1 (6 bases). V lost 4 bases and J 2 bases, leaving 9 bases between the germline ends. The CDR3 contains 14 residues. Germline lookup yields CDR1 MGHRA and CDR2 YSYEKL. The CDR3 reads CASSPRQGNQPQHF. In nucleotides, the CDR3 is TGCGCCAGCAGCCCGCGACAGGGCAATCAGCCCCAGCATTTT.

The rearrangement uses TRBV7-9 and TRBJ2-2; D perhaps matches TRBD1 (5 bases). CDR1 is SEHNR and CDR2 is FQNEAQ in the germline V gene (reference sequence). V lost 1 base, J lost 1 base, and 13 bases lay in between. The CDR3 is 17 amino acids. The CDR3 DNA sequence: TGTGCCAGCAGCTTAGAGACAGAGAGACTGAACACCGGGGAGCTGTTTTTT. It codes for CASSLETERLNTGELFF.

The genes are TRBV27 and TRBJ2-5, with D perhaps matching TRBD1 or TRBD2 (7 bases each). The CDR3 covers 15 residues. Germline V gives CDR1 MNHEY, CDR2 SMNVEV (reference sequence). V lost 7 bases and J lost 5, with 20 bases in between. CDR3 bases: TGTGCCAGCACCGTGGGAGGGGGCGCGTACGAGACCCAGTACTTC. Protein product: CASTVGGGAYETQYF.

The J gene is TRBJ1-1, the V gene TRBV19, with D perhaps TRBD1 (6 bases). V shed 3 bases and J shed 1 base, with 15 bases lying between them. The CDR3 totals 16 residues. CDR1 and CDR2 (germline): LNHDA, SQIVND (reference sequence). This chain's CDR3 is CASSMPPGQPNTEAFF. The CDR3 nucleotides are TGTGCCAGTAGTATGCCACCCGGACAGCCGAACACTGAAGCTTTCTTT.